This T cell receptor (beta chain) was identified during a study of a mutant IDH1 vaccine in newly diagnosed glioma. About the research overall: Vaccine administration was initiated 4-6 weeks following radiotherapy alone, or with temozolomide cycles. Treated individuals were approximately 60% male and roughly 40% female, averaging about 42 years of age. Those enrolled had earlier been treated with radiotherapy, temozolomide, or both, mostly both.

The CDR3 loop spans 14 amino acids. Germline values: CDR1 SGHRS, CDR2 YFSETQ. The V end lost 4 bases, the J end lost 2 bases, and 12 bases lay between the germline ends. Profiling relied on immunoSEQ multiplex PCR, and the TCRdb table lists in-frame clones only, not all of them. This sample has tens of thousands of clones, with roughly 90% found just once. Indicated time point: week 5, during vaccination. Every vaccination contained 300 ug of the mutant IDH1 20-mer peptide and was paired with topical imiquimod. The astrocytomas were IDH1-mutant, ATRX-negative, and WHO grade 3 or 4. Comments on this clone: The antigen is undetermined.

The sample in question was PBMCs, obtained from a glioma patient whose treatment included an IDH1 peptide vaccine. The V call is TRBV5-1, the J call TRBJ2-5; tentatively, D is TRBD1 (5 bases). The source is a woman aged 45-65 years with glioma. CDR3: CASSGDSIQETQYF. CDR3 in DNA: TGCGCCAGCAGCGGAGACAGTATTCAAGAGACCCAGTACTTC. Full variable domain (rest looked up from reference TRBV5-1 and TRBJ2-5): KAGVTQTPRYLIKTRGQQVTLSCSPISGHRSVSWYQQTPGQGLQFLFEYFSETQRNKGNFPGRFSGRQFSNSRSEMNVSTLELGDSALYLCASSGDSIQETQYFGPGTRLLVL.